This T cell receptor (beta chain) was documented in a study of cytomegalovirus exposure and HLA in healthy donors. The length of the CDR3 is 16 residues. V lost 4 bases to trimming and J lost 0 bases, with 13 bases between them. CDR1 and CDR2 from the germline V gene are LNHDA and SQIVND (reference sequence). Study-level points and caveats: 150 to 200 TCR beta chains were listed as cytomegalovirus-associated. It was shown in a later analysis that HLA-associated TCR beta chains were more clonally expanded than other, equally common chains. Within a later analysis, the majority of CMV-associated TCR beta chains appeared HLA-restricted.

Vbeta (60) and Jbeta (13) primers were used in the PCR. Assay: immunoSEQ multiplex PCR; the TCRdb copy retains only in-frame clones and omits some. The data show approximately 100,000 clones, around 80% seen once. About this clone itself: Its matching antigen is unknown.

V usage is TRBV19 and J usage is TRBJ2-1; TRBD1 is a possible D gene (5 bases). The TCR originated in a female donor in good health and CMV-seropositive. Sequencing input: PBMCs. Written as DNA, the CDR3 is TGTGCCAGTAGTACCATTCTTAGGGGCTCCTACAATGAGCAGTTCTTC. It encodes CASSTILRGSYNEQFF.